This record concerns one TCR beta chain sequence. This specimen belongs to a study of cytomegalovirus exposure and HLA in healthy donors. Germline CDR1 and CDR2: KGHSH and LQKENI. Trimming removed 0 bases from V and 4 bases from J; junction bases left unmatched: 8. The CDR3 contains 17 residues. 13 Jbeta primers and 60 Vbeta primers were used for the PCR. TCRdb's copy holds only in-frame clones and misses some; the assay was immunoSEQ multiplex PCR. The sample contains around 150,000 clones, about 88% of which appear only once. The gene calls are TRBV18 and TRBJ1-4; 7 bases match TRBD1. The receptor was isolated from a woman younger than 35 in good health and CMV-seronegative. Source material: PBMCs. The CDR3 sequence: CASSPPDDRDRNEKLFF. The CDR3 nucleotides read TGTGCCAGCTCACCACCCGACGACAGGGACCGTAATGAAAAACTGTTTTTT.